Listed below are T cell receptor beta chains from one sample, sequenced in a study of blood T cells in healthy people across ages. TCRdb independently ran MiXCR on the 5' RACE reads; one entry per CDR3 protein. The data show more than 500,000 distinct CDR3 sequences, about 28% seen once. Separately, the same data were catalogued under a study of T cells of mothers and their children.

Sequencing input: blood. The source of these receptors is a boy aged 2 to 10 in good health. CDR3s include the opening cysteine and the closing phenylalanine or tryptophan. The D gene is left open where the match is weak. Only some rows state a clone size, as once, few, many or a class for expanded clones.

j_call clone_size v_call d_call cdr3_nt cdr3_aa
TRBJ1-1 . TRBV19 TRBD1 TGTGCCAGTAGTAACTCCGGACAGGGCACTGAAGCTTTCTTT CASSNSGQGTEAFF
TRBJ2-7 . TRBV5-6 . TGTGCCAGCAGCTTGGCTAACTACGAGCAGTACTTC CASSLANYEQYF
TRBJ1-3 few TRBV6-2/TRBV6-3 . TGTGCCAGCAGCCTTGCGGCGGTCTCCATATATTTT CASSLAAVSIYF
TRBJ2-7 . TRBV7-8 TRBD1 TGTGCCAGCAGCTTAAGGCAGGGGGCCTCCGAGCAGTACTTC CASSLRQGASEQYF
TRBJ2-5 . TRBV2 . TGTGCCAGTACAGGGGAGACCCAGTACTTC CASTGETQYF
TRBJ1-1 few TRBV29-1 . TGCAGCGTTATACACCTAAACACTGAAGCTTTCTTT CSVIHLNTEAFF
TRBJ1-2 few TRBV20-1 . TGCAGTGCTAGTTTTGGGCGGAACTATGGCTACACCTTC CSASFGRNYGYTF
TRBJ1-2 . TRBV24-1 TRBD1 TGTGCCACCAGTGAGGTTGACAGGGGGGGCTCAAGGGGCTACACCTTC CATSEVDRGGSRGYTF
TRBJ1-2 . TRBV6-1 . TGTGCCAGCAGCATGAGGACCACGATCTATGGCTACACCTTC CASSMRTTIYGYTF
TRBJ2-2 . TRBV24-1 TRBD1 TGTGCCACCAGTGAGGCCGGGACAGGCGGGGCCACCGGGGAGCTGTTTTTT CATSEAGTGGATGELFF
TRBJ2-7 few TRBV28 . TGTGCCAGCAGTTTTGGGGACTTTTCCTACGAGCAGTACTTC CASSFGDFSYEQYF
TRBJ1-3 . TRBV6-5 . TGTGCCAGCAGTTACAATCAGGCTGGAGGAAACACCATATATTTT CASSYNQAGGNTIYF
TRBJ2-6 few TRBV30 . TGTGCCTCTGCACTTTTGGGGGCCAACGTCCTGACTTTC CASALLGANVLTF
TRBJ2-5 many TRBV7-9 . TGTGCCAGCAGCTTAGCGGCTCAAGAGACCCAGTACTTC CASSLAAQETQYF
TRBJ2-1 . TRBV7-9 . TGTGCCAGCAGTCCCAAGGGGGGTGAGCAGTTCTTC CASSPKGGEQFF
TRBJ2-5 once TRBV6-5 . TGTGCCAGCAGTTACTACGGGGGAAGCCTCCAAGAGACCCAGTACTTC CASSYYGGSLQETQYF
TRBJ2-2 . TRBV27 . TGTGCCAGCAGTTTCACGAGCACCGGGGAGCTGTTTTTT CASSFTSTGELFF
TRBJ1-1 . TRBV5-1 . TGCGCCGGCAGCTTGGTTCGGGGATTAGGGACTGAAGCTTTCTTT CAGSLVRGLGTEAFF
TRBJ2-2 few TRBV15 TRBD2 TGTGCCACCAGCAGATCTTCTAGCGGGAGACCTACCGGGGAGCTGTTTTTT CATSRSSSGRPTGELFF
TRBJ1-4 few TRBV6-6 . TGTGCCAGCAGTTACTTCACCTCCTCGGAAAAACTGTTTTTT CASSYFTSSEKLFF
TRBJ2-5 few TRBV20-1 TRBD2 TGCAGTGCTAGCCTAGCGGAGTGGTACCAAGAGACCCAGTACTTC CSASLAEWYQETQYF
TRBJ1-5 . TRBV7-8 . TGTGCCAGCAGCTTAGAGCGGACCAAAGGGTTCCCTTATAGCAATCAGCCCCAGCATTTT CASSLERTKGFPYSNQPQHF
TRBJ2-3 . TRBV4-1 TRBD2 TGCGCCAGCAGCCAAGTCATAGCGGGAGGAGATACGCAGTATTTT CASSQVIAGGDTQYF
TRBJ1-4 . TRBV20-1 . TGCAGTGCTAGAGATTCAACGGTTAATGAAAAACTGTTTTTT CSARDSTVNEKLFF
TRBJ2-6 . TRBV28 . TGTGCCAGCAGTGTTACCAGGGGCCCCTCTGGGGCCAACGTCCTGACTTTC CASSVTRGPSGANVLTF
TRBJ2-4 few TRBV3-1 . TGTGCCAGCGGCCCCCCAGGGGCCAAAAACATTCAGTACTTC CASGPPGAKNIQYF
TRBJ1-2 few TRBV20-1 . TGCAGTGCCAGGACAACGATTACTAACTATGGCTACACCTTC CSARTTITNYGYTF
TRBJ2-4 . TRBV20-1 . TGCAGTGCTCCTGAAGGGGGAGCCAAAAACATTCAGTACTTC CSAPEGGAKNIQYF
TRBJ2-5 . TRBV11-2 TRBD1 TGTGCCAGCAGCTTAGGTACCGGGACAGGGGGCCCAAGGGGCCAAGAGACCCAGTACTTC CASSLGTGTGGPRGQETQYF
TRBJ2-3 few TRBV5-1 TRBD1 TGCGCCAGCAGCTTGAACGGACAGGGCACAGATACGCAGTATTTT CASSLNGQGTDTQYF
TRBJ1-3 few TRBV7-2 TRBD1 TGTGCCAGCAGCTTACGGACAGGCGTCACTGGAAACACCATATATTTT CASSLRTGVTGNTIYF
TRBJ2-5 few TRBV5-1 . TGCGCCAGCAGCTTGTTGTGGACAGGAGGGCAACAGACCCAGTACTTC CASSLLWTGGQQTQYF
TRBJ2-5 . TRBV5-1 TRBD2 TGCGCCAGCATGGGGGGGACGGGGCAAGAGACCCAGTACTTC CASMGGTGQETQYF
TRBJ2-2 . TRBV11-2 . TGTGCCAGCAGCTTAGTCTCTATGAGGGGGACCGGGGAGCTGTTTTTT CASSLVSMRGTGELFF
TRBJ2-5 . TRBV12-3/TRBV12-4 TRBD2 TGTGCCAGCACCAGAGCGGGGGGGCATGAGACCCAGTACTTC CASTRAGGHETQYF
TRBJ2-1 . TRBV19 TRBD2 TGTGCCAGTAGTATAAGAGGACTAGCGGGCTCCTACAATGAGCAGTTCTTC CASSIRGLAGSYNEQFF
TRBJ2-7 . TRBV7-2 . TGTGCCAGCAGCTTGGGCGGACTACTATCCTACGAGCAGTACTTC CASSLGGLLSYEQYF
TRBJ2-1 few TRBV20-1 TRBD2 TGCAGTGCTCCACGACTAGCGGATTACAATGAGCAGTTCTTC CSAPRLADYNEQFF
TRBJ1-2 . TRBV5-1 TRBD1 TGCGCCAGCAGCTCCCCAGGGGGTCTCTATGGCTACACCTTC CASSSPGGLYGYTF
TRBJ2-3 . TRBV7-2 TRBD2 TGTGCCAGCTCAAGCGGGGGGCAAACGACAGATACGCAGTATTTT CASSSGGQTTDTQYF
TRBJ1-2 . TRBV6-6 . TGTGCCAGCAGTTACGCTGGCCAGGCTAACTATGGCTACACCTTC CASSYAGQANYGYTF
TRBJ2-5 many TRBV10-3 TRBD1 TGTGCCATCAGTGAGGGGACAGAAGAGACCCAGTACTTC CAISEGTEETQYF
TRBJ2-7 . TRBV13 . TGTGCCAGCAGCTTAGTAGGAGGGGAATCCTACGAGCAGTACTTC CASSLVGGESYEQYF
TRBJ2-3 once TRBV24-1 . TGTGCCACCAGTGACGAATCCACAGATACGCAGTATTTT CATSDESTDTQYF
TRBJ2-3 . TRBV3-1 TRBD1 TGTGCCAGCAGCCTAAGACAGGGGTTCACAGATACGCAGTATTTT CASSLRQGFTDTQYF
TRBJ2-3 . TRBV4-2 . TGTGCCAGCAGCCAAGATTTGCCAGATACGCAGTATTTT CASSQDLPDTQYF
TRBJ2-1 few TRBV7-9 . TGTGCCAGCAGCTCCGTTCCCTCATCCTACAATGAGCAGTTCTTC CASSSVPSSYNEQFF
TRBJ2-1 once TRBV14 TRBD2 TGTGCCAGCAGCCTCGGCGGGGGGTTAAATGAGCAGTTCTTC CASSLGGGLNEQFF
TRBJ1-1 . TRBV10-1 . TGCGCCAGCAGGGAAAGACAGCACACTGAAGCTTTCTTT CASRERQHTEAFF
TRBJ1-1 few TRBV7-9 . TGTGCCAGCAGAATCGGGCCAACTGAAGCTTTCTTT CASRIGPTEAFF
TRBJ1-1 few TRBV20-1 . TGCAGTGCTAGGGGCCCTGAAGCCTTCTTT CSARGPEAFF
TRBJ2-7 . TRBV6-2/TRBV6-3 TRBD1 TGTGCCAGCAGTTACTCGAGGGACAGCCCCACCTACGAGCAGTACTTC CASSYSRDSPTYEQYF
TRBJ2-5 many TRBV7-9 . TGTGCCAGCGGTGGGGGGACGACCCAGTACTTC CASGGGTTQYF
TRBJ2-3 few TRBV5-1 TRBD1 TGCGCCAGCAGCTCGGACAGGGGAAGCACAGATACGCAGTATTTT CASSSDRGSTDTQYF
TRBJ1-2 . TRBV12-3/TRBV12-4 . TGTGCCAGCAGTCGTCGGCTGGGGCAGGCGAACTATGGCTACACCTTC CASSRRLGQANYGYTF
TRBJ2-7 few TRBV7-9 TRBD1 TGTGCCAGCAGCTCGACAGGGGTTGGCTACGAGCAGTACTTC CASSSTGVGYEQYF
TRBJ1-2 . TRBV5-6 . TGTGCCAGCAGCTTGGACAGCTTCTATGGCTACACCTTC CASSLDSFYGYTF
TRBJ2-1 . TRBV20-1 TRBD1 TGCAGTGCCCTCGGACAGGGGGCATTTGAGCAGTTCTTC CSALGQGAFEQFF
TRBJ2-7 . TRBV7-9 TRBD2 TGTGCCAGCAGCTTAGCCGGACTAGCAGGCGAGCAGTACTTC CASSLAGLAGEQYF
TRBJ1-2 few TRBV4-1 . TGCGCCAGCAGCCCGGGACTCTCAGGAGTCGCCACCTTC CASSPGLSGVATF